The subject of this entry is one T cell receptor (beta chain). Its antigen is not identified. The sample comes from a study of a mutant IDH1 vaccine in newly diagnosed glioma. Study-wide context: Mean patient age was around 40 years; approximately 62% were male and roughly 38% female.

Looked up from germline, CDR1 is MDHEN and CDR2 is SYDVKM. The CDR3 loop spans 15 amino acids. The V end was cut by 1 base, the J end by 4 bases, with 13 bases between. Points from the study as a whole: Vaccine-induced immune responses were detected in around 93% of patients.

TCRdb's table, derived via immunoSEQ multiplex PCR, lists solely in-frame clones and lacks some. The repertoire has approximately 66,000 clones, 75% to 90% of them found once; the top ten carry roughly 15%. Time point reported: week 23, last vaccination. One vaccine dose held 300 ug of mutant IDH1 20-mer peptide and came with topical imiquimod. Each astrocytoma in the donors was new, WHO grade 3 or 4, IDH1-mutant and ATRX-lost. The chain employs TRBV28 and TRBJ1-1; D is unclear. The sequence was obtained from a man aged 18 to 29 with glioma. The starting material was PBMCs, obtained from a glioma patient whose treatment included an IDH1 peptide vaccine. CDR3: CASSLFFGEGTEAFF. As DNA, the CDR3 is TGTGCCAGCAGTTTATTTTTTGGGGAGGGCACTGAAGCTTTCTTT.